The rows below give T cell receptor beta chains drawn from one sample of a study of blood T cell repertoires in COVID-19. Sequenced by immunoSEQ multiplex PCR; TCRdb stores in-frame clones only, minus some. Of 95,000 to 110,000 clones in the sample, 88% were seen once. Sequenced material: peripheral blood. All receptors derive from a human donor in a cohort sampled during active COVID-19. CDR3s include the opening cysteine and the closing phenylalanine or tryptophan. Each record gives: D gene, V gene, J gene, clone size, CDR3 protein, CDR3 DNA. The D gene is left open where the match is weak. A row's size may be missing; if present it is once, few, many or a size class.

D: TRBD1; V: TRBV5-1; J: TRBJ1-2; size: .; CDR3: CASSLGQGARGYTF; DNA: TGCGCCAGCAGCTTGGGACAGGGGGCCCGCGGCTACACCTTC
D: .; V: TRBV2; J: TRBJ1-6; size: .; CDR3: CASSVGPRGDSPLHF; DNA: TGTGCCAGCAGTGTAGGCCCCCGCGGGGATTCACCCCTCCACTTT
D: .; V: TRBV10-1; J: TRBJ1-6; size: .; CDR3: CASNETGNSPLHF; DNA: TGCGCCAGCAATGAGACAGGTAATTCACCCCTCCACTTT
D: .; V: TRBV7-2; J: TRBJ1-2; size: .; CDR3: CASSGQGVGRTYGYTF; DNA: TGTGCCAGCAGCGGCCAGGGCGTGGGAAGAACCTATGGCTACACCTTC
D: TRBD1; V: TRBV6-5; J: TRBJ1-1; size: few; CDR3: CASSYSDRGRTEAFF; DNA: TGTGCCAGCAGTTACTCGGACAGGGGGCGCACTGAAGCTTTCTTT
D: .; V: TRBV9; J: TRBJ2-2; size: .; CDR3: CASSVDGVSTGELFF; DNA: TGTGCCAGCAGCGTAGATGGAGTCAGCACCGGGGAGCTGTTTTTT
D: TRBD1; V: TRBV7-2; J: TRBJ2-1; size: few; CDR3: CASSLGTGVEQFF; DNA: TGTGCCAGCAGCTTAGGGACAGGGGTGGAGCAGTTCTTC
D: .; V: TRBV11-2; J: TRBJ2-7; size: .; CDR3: CASSLVSGNRYEQYF; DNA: TGTGCCAGCAGCTTAGTTTCCGGGAATCGCTACGAGCAGTACTTC
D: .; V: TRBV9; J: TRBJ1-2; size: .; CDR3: CASSAGQLGYTF; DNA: TGTGCCAGCAGCGCCGGACAGCTTGGCTACACCTTC
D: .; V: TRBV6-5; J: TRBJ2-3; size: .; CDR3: CASRQGGDTQYF; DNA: TGTGCCAGCAGACAGGGCGGCGATACGCAGTATTTT
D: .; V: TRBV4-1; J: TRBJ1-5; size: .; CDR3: CASSQLGRGLGPQHF; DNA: TGCGCCAGCAGCCAACTAGGCAGGGGTTTGGGTCCCCAGCATTTT
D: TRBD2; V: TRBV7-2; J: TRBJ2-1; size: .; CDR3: CASSLSGGVWDEQFF; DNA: TGTGCCAGCAGCTTATCCGGGGGGGTGTGGGATGAGCAGTTCTTC
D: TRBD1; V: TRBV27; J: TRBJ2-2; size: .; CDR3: CASSFFDRGGTGELFF; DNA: TGTGCCAGCAGTTTCTTCGACAGGGGGGGGACCGGGGAGCTGTTTTTT
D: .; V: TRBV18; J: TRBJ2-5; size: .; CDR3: CASSPGLQETQYF; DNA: TGTGCCAGCTCACCCGGTCTGCAAGAGACCCAGTACTTC
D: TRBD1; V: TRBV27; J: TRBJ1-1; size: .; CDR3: CASSPRTGGFMNTEAFF; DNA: TGTGCCAGCAGTCCTAGGACAGGGGGCTTCATGAACACTGAAGCTTTCTTT
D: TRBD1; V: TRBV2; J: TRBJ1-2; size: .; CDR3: CASRSRQGAYGYTF; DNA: TGTGCCAGCAGGAGCAGACAGGGGGCCTATGGCTACACCTTC
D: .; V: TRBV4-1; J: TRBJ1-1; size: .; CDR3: CASSQGRGMNTEAFF; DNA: TGCGCCAGCAGCCAGGGAAGGGGGATGAACACTGAAGCTTTCTTT
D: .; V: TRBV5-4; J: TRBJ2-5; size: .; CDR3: CASSFQGSMWETQYF; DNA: TGTGCCAGCAGCTTCCAGGGATCTATGTGGGAGACCCAGTACTTC
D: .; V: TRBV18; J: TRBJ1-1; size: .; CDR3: CASSPRTQGSNTEAFF; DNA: TGTGCCAGCTCACCTCGTACCCAGGGCTCGAACACTGAAGCTTTCTTT
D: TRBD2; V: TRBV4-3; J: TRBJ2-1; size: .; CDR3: CASSQGGLAGEGDEQFF; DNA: TGCGCCAGCAGCCAGGGGGGACTAGCGGGAGAGGGGGATGAGCAGTTCTTC
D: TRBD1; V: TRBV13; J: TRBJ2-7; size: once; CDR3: CASGTGGYEQYF; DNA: TGTGCCAGCGGAACAGGGGGCTACGAGCAGTACTTC
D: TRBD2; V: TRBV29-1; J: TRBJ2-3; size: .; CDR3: CSVDSDLAGTIDTQYF; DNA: TGCAGCGTCGACTCCGACTTAGCGGGAACTATAGATACGCAGTATTTT
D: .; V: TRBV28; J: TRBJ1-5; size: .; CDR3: CASFPGGFNQPQHF; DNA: TGTGCCAGCTTCCCCGGAGGATTCAATCAGCCCCAGCATTTT